This T cell receptor beta chain was documented in a study of cytomegalovirus exposure and HLA in healthy donors. The study, taken as a whole, reports: HLA restriction was apparent for most CMV-associated TCR beta chains in a later analysis. The study labeled 164 TCR beta chains cytomegalovirus-associated.

In the PCR, 60 Vbeta and 13 Jbeta primers were used. Clones were read by immunoSEQ multiplex PCR, and TCRdb kept only the in-frame ones, dropping some. Of about 130,000 clones in the sample, about four fifths are singletons; the top ten hold 0.85% to 1.4%. About this clone: Its antigen is as yet unknown.

The CDR3 totals 13 residues. The V and J ends lost 5 bases and 1 base respectively, with 8 bases between them. Germline values: CDR1 SNHLY, CDR2 FYNNEI. This chain links TRBV2 with TRBJ2-5; a weak D match, TRBD2 (5 bases). The origin of this receptor is a male donor in good health and CMV-seronegative. Sequencing input: PBMCs. CDR3 coding DNA: TGTGCCAGCAGTTTAGGACTCCAAGAGACCCAGTACTTC. Residues: CASSLGLQETQYF.